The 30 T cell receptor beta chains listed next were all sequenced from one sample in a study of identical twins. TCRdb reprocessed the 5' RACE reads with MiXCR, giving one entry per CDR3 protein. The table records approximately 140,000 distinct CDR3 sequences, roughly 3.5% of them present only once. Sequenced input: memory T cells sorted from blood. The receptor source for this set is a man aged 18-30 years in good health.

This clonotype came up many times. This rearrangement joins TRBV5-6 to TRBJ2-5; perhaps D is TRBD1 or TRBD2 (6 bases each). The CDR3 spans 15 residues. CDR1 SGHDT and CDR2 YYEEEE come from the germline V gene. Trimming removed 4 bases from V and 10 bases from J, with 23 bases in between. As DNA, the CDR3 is TGTGCCAGCAGCGGATCGGGACAATTTAGGAGGGACCAGTACTTC. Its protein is CASSGSGQFRRDQYF.

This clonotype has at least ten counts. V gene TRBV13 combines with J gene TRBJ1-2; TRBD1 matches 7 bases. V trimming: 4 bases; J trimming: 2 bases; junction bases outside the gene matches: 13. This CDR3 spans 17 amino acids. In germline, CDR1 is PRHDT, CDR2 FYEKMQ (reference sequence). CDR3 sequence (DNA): TGTGCCAGCAGCTCCGGCGACCGACAGGGATCCAACTATGGCTACACCTTC. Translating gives CASSSGDRQGSNYGYTF. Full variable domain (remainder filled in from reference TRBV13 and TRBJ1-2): AAGVIQSPRHLIKEKRETATLKCYPIPRHDTVYWYQQGPGQDPQFLISFYEKMQSDKGSIPDRFSAQQFSDYHSELNMSSLELGDSALYFCASSSGDRQGSNYGYTFGSGTRLTVV.

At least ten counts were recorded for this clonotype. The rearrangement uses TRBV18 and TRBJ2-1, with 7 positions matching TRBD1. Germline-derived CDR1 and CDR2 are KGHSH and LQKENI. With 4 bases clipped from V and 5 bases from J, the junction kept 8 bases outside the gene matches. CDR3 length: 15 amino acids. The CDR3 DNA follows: TGTGCCAGCTCACTCCTCGGGACAGCAGACAATGAGCAGTTCTTC. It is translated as CASSLLGTADNEQFF.

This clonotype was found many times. The CDR3 loop is CSVDSLAGLGETQYF. The CDR3 nucleotides read TGCAGCGTCGACAGTCTAGCGGGACTGGGAGAGACCCAGTACTTC. V is TRBV29-1 and J is TRBJ2-5; 9 nucleotides align to TRBD2. This CDR3 has 15 amino acids. Germline assignment: CDR1 SQVTM and CDR2 ANQGSEA. Trimming at V came to 6 bases and at J to 4 bases, leaving 12 bases not matched to a gene.

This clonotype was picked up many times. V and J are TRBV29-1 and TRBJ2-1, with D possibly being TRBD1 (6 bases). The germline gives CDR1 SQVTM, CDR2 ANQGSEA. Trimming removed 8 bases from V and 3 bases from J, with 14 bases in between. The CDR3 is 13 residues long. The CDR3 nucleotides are TGCAGCTCTGGGGGCAGGGGCTACAATGAGCAGTTCTTC. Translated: CSSGGRGYNEQFF.

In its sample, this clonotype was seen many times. The CDR3 spells CASSRQGQGLVAYNEQFF. The CDR3 DNA is TGTGCCAGCAGCAGACAGGGCCAGGGACTAGTTGCGTACAATGAGCAGTTCTTC. The chain couples TRBV12-3 or TRBV12-4 to TRBJ2-1, with a weak D call TRBD2 (8 bases). The CDR3 is 18 residues long. Deletions cut 6 bases from V and 4 bases from J, with 25 bases between.

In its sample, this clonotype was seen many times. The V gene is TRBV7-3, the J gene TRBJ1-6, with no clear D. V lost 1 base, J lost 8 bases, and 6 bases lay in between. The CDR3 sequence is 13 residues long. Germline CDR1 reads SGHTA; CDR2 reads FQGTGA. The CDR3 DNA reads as TGTGCCAGCAGCTTAAGTAGGGATTCACCCCTCCACTTT. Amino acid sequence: CASSLSRDSPLHF.

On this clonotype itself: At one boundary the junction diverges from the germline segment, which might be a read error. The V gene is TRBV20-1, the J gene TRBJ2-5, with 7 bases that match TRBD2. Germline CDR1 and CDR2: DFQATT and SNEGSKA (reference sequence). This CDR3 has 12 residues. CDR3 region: CSTRTGGETQYF. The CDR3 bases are TGCAGTACTAGAACGGGAGGAGAGACCCAGTACTTC.

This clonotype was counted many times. The CDR3 DNA sequence: TGCGCCAGCAGCCAAGATTTGGGCGGGGGGACCAACTATGGCTACACCTTC. Translated: CASSQDLGGGTNYGYTF. The rearrangement joins TRBV4-3 to TRBJ1-2; maybe TRBD1 (5 bases). CDR3 length: 17 residues. V lost 0 bases to trimming and J lost 2 bases, with 16 bases between them. CDR1 is LGHNA, CDR2 YSLEER, per germline.

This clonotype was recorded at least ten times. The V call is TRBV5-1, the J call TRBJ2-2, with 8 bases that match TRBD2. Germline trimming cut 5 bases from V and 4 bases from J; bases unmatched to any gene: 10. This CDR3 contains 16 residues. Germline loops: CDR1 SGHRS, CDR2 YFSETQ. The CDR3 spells CASRDGRALGTGELFF. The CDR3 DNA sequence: TGCGCCAGCAGGGACGGGAGGGCCCTCGGCACCGGGGAGCTGTTTTTT.

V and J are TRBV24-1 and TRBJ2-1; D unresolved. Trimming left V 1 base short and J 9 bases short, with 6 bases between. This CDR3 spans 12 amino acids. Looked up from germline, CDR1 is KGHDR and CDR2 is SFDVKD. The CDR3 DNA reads TGTGCCACCAGTGATTTTGACGGTGAGCAGTTCTTC. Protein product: CATSDFDGEQFF.

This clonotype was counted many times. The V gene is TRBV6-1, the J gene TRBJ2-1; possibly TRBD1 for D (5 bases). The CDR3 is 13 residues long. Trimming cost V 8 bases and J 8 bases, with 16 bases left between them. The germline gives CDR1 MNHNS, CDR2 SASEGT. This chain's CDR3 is CASCVVGEHEQFF. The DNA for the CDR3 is TGTGCCAGCTGTGTTGTAGGGGAACATGAGCAGTTCTTC.

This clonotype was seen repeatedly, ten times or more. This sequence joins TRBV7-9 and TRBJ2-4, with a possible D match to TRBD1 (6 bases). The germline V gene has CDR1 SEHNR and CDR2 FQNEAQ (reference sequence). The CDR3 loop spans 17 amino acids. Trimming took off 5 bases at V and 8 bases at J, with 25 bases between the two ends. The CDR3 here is CASSPPFRQASLDIQYF. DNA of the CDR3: TGTGCCAGCAGCCCTCCCTTCCGACAGGCCTCTTTGGACATTCAGTACTTC. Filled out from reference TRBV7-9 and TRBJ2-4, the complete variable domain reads DTGVSQNPRHKITKRGQNVTFRCDPISEHNRLYWYRQTLGQGPEFLTYFQNEAQLEKSRLLSDRFSAERPKGSFSTLEIQRTEQGDSAMYLCASSPPFRQASLDIQYFGAGTRLSVL.

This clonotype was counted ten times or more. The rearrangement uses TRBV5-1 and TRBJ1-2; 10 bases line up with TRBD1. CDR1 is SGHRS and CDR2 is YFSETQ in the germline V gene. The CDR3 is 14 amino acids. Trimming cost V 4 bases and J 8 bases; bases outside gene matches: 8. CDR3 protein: CASSPRQGAFGYTF. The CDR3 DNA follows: TGCGCCAGCAGCCCCAGACAGGGGGCGTTCGGCTACACCTTC. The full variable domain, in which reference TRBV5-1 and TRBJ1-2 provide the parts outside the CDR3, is KAGVTQTPRYLIKTRGQQVTLSCSPISGHRSVSWYQQTPGQGLQFLFEYFSETQRNKGNFPGRFSGRQFSNSRSEMNVSTLELGDSALYLCASSPRQGAFGYTFGSGTRLTVV.

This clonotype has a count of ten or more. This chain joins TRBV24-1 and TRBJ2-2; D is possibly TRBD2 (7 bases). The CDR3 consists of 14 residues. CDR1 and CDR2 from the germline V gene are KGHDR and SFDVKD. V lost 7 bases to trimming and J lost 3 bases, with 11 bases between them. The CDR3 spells CATRGGPHTGELFF. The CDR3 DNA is TGTGCCACCAGGGGGGGGCCCCACACCGGGGAGCTGTTTTTT.

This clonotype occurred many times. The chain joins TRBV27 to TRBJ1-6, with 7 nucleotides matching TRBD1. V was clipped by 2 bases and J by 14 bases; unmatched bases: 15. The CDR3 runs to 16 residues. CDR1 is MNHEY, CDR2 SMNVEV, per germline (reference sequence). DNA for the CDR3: TGTGCCAGCAGTTTACTCAGGGACAGCGGAGCTTGGTCCCTCCACTTT. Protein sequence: CASSLLRDSGAWSLHF.

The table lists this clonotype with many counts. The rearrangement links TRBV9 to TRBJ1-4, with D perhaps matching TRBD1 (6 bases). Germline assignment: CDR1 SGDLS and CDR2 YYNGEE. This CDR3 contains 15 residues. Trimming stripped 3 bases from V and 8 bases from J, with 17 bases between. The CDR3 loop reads CASSAAGGAREKLFF. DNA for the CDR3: TGTGCCAGCAGCGCAGCGGGGGGGGCGCGAGAAAAACTGTTTTTT.

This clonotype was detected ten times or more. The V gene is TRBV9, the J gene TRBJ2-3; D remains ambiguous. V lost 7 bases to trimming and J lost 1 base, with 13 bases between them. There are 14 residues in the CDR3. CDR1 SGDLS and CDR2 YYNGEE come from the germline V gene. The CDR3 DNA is TGTGCCAGCGGGTTAGATCTTGGCACAGATACGCAGTATTTT. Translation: CASGLDLGTDTQYF.

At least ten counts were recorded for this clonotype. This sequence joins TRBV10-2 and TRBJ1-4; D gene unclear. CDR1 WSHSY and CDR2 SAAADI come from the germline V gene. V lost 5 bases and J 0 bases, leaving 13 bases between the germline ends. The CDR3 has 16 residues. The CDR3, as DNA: TGCGCCAGCAGTATATCCCCCTTTGCAACTAATGAAAAACTGTTTTTT. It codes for CASSISPFATNEKLFF.

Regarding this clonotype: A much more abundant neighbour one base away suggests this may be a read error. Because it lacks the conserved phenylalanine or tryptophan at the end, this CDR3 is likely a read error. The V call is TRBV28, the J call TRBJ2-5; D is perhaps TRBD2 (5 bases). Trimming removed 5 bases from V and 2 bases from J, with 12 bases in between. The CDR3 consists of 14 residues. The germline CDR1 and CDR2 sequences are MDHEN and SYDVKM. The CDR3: CASSPTDWQETQYS. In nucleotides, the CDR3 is TGTGCCAGCAGTCCAACGGACTGGCAAGAGACCCAGTACTCC.

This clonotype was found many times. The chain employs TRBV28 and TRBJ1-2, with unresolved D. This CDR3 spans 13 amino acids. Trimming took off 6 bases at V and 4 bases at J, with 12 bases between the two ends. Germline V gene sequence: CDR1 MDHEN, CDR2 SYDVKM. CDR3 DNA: TGTGCCAGCAGGATTAGTCTGGGCTATGGCTACACCTTC. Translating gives CASRISLGYGYTF.

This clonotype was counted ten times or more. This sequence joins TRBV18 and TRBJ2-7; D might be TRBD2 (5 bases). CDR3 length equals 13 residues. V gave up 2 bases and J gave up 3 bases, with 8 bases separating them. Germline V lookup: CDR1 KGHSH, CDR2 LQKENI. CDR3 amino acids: CASSPGLSYEQYV. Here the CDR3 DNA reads TGTGCCAGCTCACCAGGACTTAGCTACGAGCAGTACGTC.

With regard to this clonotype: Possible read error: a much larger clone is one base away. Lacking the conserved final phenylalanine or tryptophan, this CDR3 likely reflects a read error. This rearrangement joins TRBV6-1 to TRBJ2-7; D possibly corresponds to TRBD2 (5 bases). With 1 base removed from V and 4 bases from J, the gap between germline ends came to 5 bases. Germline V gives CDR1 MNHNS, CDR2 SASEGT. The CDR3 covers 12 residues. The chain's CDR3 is CASSEGRYEQYY. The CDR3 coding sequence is TGTGCCAGCAGTGAAGGGAGGTACGAGCAGTACTAC.

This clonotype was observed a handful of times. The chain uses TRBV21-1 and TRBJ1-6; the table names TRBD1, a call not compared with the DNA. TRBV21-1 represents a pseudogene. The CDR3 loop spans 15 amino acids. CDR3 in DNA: TGTGCCAGCTCCCCTCAGAGCTTTTATAATTCACCCCTCCACTTT. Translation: CASSPQSFYNSPLHF.

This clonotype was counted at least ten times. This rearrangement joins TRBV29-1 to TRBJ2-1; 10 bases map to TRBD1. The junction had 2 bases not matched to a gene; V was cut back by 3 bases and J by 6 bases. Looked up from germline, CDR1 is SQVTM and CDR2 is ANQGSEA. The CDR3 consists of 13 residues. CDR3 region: CSVDRTGGNEQFF. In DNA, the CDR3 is TGCAGCGTTGACAGGACAGGGGGCAATGAGCAGTTCTTC.

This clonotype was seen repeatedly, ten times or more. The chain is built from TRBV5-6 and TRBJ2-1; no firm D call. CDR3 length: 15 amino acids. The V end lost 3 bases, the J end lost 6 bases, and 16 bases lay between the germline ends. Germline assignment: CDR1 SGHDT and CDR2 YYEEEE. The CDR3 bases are TGTGCCAGCAGCTCTAGGAACGGATGGGCCAATGAGCAGTTCTTC. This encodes CASSSRNGWANEQFF.

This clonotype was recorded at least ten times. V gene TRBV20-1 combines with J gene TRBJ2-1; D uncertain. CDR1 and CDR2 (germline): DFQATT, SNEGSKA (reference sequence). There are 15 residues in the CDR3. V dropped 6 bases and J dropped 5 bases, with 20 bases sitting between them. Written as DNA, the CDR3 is TGCAGTGCACTCGCCTCGGTGGGGATGAACAATGAGCAGTTCTTC. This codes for CSALASVGMNNEQFF.

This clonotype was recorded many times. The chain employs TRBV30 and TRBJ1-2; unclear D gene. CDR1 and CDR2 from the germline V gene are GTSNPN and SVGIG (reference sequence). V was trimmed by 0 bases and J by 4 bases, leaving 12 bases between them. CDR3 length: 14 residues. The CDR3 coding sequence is TGTGCCTGGAGTGTGGGCAGAGCCGTCTATGGCTACACCTTC. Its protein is CAWSVGRAVYGYTF.

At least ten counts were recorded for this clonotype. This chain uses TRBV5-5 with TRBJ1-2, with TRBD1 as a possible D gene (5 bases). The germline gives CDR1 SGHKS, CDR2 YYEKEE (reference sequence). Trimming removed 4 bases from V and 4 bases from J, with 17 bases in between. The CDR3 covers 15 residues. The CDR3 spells CASSGGVPDLYGYTF. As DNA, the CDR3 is TGTGCCAGCAGCGGGGGGGTTCCCGACCTCTATGGCTACACCTTC.

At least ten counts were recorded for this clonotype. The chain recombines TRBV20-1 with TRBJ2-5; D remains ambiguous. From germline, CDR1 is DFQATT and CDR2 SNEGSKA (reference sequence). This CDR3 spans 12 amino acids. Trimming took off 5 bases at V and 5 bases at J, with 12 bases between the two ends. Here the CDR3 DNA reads TGCAGTGCTTCCGGGCACTGGGAGACCCAGTACTTC. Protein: CSASGHWETQYF.